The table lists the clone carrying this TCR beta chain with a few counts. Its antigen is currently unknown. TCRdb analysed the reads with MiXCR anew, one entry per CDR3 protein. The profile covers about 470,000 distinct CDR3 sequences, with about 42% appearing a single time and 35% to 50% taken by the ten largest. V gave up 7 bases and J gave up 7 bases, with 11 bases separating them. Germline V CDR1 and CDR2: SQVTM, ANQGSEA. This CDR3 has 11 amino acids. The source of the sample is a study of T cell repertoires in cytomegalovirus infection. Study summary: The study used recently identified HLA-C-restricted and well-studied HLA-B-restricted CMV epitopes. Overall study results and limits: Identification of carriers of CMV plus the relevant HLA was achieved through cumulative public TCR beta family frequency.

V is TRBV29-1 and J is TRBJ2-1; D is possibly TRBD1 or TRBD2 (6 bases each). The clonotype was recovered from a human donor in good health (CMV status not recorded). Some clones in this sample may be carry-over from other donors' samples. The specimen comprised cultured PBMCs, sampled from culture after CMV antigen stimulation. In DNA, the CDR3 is TGCAGCGGCGGAGGGGGGAATGAGCAGTTCTTC. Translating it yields CSGGGGNEQFF.